Reported below is one T cell receptor (beta chain). Germline assignment: CDR1 ENHRY and CDR2 SYGVKD. Trimming pared 10 bases from V and 5 bases from J, leaving 20 bases between. There are 14 residues in the CDR3. Stated time point: after dendritic cell vaccination, including at tumor progression/relapse. The sample is drawn from a study of glioma-infiltrating T cells after dendritic cell vaccination. The table came from immunoSEQ multiplex PCR; TCRdb's copy has only in-frame clones and leaves some out. The sample lists roughly 100,000 clones, around 91% occurring once. The sample consisted of blood, taken after dendritic cell vaccination. The V call is TRBV10-3, the J call TRBJ1-2, with D tentatively TRBD1 (6 bases). The TCR comes from a human donor with glioblastoma. The CDR3 spells CASRDSGQRYGYTF. In DNA form, the CDR3 reads TGTGCCAGCAGAGATTCTGGACAGCGTTATGGCTACACCTTC.